A single sample is the source of the 25 T cell receptor beta chains below, sequenced in a study of read filtering for tumor transcriptome and immune sequencing. Molecular barcoded adaptors covering alpha/delta and beta/gamma chains were used on approximately 400 ng RNA. One entry per CDR3 protein, called by TCRdb with MiXCR from the reads. There are tens of thousands of distinct CDR3 sequences in the sample; roughly a fifth occur only once, and about 14% lies in the top ten. The sample was a population of CD138-negative cells sorted from bone marrow. Receptor source: a donor at least 40 years old with multiple myeloma.

This clonotype was seen many times. The V gene is TRBV29-1, the J gene TRBJ1-1; 11 nucleotides align to TRBD1. Germline V CDR1 and CDR2: SQVTM, ANQGSEA. The J segment lost 4 bases and the V segment lost 4 bases, leaving 8 bases of the junction unmatched. CDR3 length: 15 residues. The CDR3: CSVGRPGQGVTEAFF. The CDR3 DNA reads TGCAGCGTTGGGCGGCCGGGACAGGGGGTCACTGAAGCTTTCTTT.

This clonotype has a count of ten or more. The chain recombines TRBV6-1 with TRBJ2-1; 9 bases are shared with TRBD1. CDR3 length: 13 residues. J was trimmed by 9 bases and V by 4 bases; bases with no gene match: 4. Per the germline V gene, CDR1 is MNHNS and CDR2 is SASEGT. The CDR3 nucleotides read TGTGCCAGCAGTGTACAGGGGGCCGGTGAGCAGTTCTTC. Protein product: CASSVQGAGEQFF.

This clonotype occurred a few times. The V call is TRBV7-9, the J call TRBJ2-2; D is ambiguous. In germline, CDR1 is SEHNR, CDR2 FQNEAQ (reference sequence). The CDR3 is 13 amino acids. V was clipped by 5 bases and J by 4 bases, with 8 bases between them. The chain's CDR3 is CASSPERTGELFF. The CDR3 coding sequence is TGTGCCAGCAGCCCGGAACGCACCGGGGAGCTGTTTTTT.

This clonotype came up many times. The chain uses TRBV20-1 and TRBJ2-7, with 8 bases identical to TRBD1. Per germline, CDR1 DFQATT and CDR2 SNEGSKA (reference sequence). The V and J ends lost 3 bases and 3 bases, in that order; junction bases with no gene match: 4. CDR3 length: 13 amino acids. The CDR3 loop is CSARQTGVYEQYF. The CDR3 bases are TGCAGTGCTAGGCAGACAGGGGTCTACGAGCAGTACTTC.

There are many counts of this clonotype. The V gene is TRBV28, the J gene TRBJ2-1; possible D gene TRBD1, 6 bases. Germline assignment: CDR1 MDHEN and CDR2 SYDVKM. V lost 5 bases and J lost 4, with 9 bases in between. This CDR3 contains 13 residues. Here the CDR3 reads CASSLDRYNEQFF. CDR3 sequence (DNA): TGTGCCAGCAGTCTAGACAGGTACAATGAGCAGTTCTTC.

This clonotype was counted at least ten times. Since the CDR3 does not end with the conserved phenylalanine or tryptophan, this likely comes from a read error. Because the CDR3's place on the DNA is in doubt, the DNA is left out and the CDR3 is given as listed by TCRdb. V and J are TRBV29-1 and TRBJ2-5; the D call of TRBD2 is as the table states it, not checked on the DNA. With termini counted, the CDR3 has 9 amino acids. Germline V gene data show CDR1 as SQVTM and CDR2 as ANQGSEA. The CDR3 spells CSVDPPNPL.

This clonotype was seen many times. The chain joins TRBV20-1 to TRBJ2-5; the D gene is possibly TRBD1 (5 bases). The CDR3 covers 13 residues. V was trimmed by 6 bases and J by 6 bases, leaving 17 bases between them. The germline V gene has CDR1 DFQATT and CDR2 SNEGSKA (reference sequence). The CDR3 DNA is TGCAGTGCCTACGCGCCAGGGTGGAAGACCCAGTACTTC. It yields the protein CSAYAPGWKTQYF.

Turning to this clonotype: With a much larger clone just one base away, this may be a read error. This chain links TRBV29-1 with TRBJ2-5; tentative D call: TRBD1 (6 bases). The V gene's germline CDR1 is SQVTM and CDR2 ANQGSEA. Trimming removed 7 bases from V and 5 bases from J, with 14 bases in between. This CDR3 has 12 amino acids. CDR3 DNA: TGCAGCGCCTCCACAGGGATGGAGACCCAGTACTTC. This translates into CSASTGMETQYF. Drawing the rest from reference TRBV29-1 and TRBJ2-5, the complete variable domain is SAVISQKPSRDICQRGTSLTIQCQVDSQVTMMFWYRQQPGQSLTLIATANQGSEATYESGFVIDKFPISRPNLTFSTLTVSNMSPEDSSIYLCSASTGMETQYFGPGTRLLVL.

This clonotype was picked up many times. This chain uses TRBV29-1 with TRBJ1-4; 8 positions match TRBD1. Germline V gene data show CDR1 as SQVTM and CDR2 as ANQGSEA. This CDR3 comprises 16 residues. Trimming at V came to 3 bases and at J to 4 bases, leaving 10 bases not matched to a gene. In nucleotides, the CDR3 is TGCAGCGTTGAGGGCCCGGGACAGGTCCTTAATGAAAAACTGTTTTTT. As protein: CSVEGPGQVLNEKLFF.

About this clonotype itself: A far larger clone lies a single base away; this is likely a read error. J is TRBJ2-1 and V is TRBV9, with D uncertain. CDR3 length: 13 residues. V gave up 0 bases and J gave up 10 bases, with 11 bases separating them. Germline CDR1 SGDLS, CDR2 YYNGEE. Written as DNA, the CDR3 is TGTGCCAGCAGCGTAGGGGTATCCTACGAGCAGTTCTTC. Encoded protein: CASSVGVSYEQFF.

This rearrangement joins TRBV28 to TRBJ2-2, with D unresolved. Germline V CDR1 and CDR2: MDHEN, SYDVKM. Trimming took 7 bases from V and 6 from J, leaving 9 bases between them. The CDR3 sequence is 12 residues long. DNA for the CDR3: TGTGCCAGCACCTCTAAGCCCGGGGAGCTGTTTTTT. Its translation is CASTSKPGELFF.

This clonotype was seen more than once but under ten times. This chain joins TRBV23-1 and TRBJ1-5; TRBD1 matches at 7 bases. TRBV23-1 is an ORF, and what it does is uncertain. With 11 bases clipped from V and 0 bases from J, the junction kept 10 bases outside the gene matches. CDR3 length: 15 amino acids. The CDR3 nucleotides read TGCGCCGCAAGGGCGGGACAGCATAGCAATCAGCCCCAGCATTTT. Translating gives CAARAGQHSNQPQHF.

This clonotype came up once. One base away lies a much larger clone, so this may be a sequencing read error. CDR3 residues: CASSLRQGDEKLFF. The CDR3 DNA is TGTGCCAGCAGCTTGAGACAGGGCGATGAAAAACTGTTTTTT. This chain connects TRBV5-5 to TRBJ1-4; TRBD1 aligns across 7 bases. Germline loops: CDR1 SGHKS, CDR2 YYEKEE (reference sequence). This CDR3 has 14 amino acids. V lost 1 base, J lost 6 bases, and 3 bases stayed unmatched.

Many counts were recorded for this clonotype. The V and J genes are TRBV15 and TRBJ2-1; D perhaps matches TRBD1 (6 bases). V lost 4 bases and J lost 1, with 8 bases in between. The CDR3 contains 14 residues. Looked up from germline, CDR1 is LNHNV and CDR2 is YYDKDF (reference sequence). CDR3: CATSKDRSYNEQFF. CDR3 nucleotides: TGTGCCACCAGCAAAGACAGGTCCTACAATGAGCAGTTCTTC.

Concerning this clonotype itself: A much bigger clone sits one base away, suggesting this may be a read error. The chain has TRBV5-1 and TRBJ2-2; 8 nucleotides align to TRBD2. The ends lost 4 bases at V and 7 bases at J; junction bases unmatched: 9. The CDR3 covers 15 residues. Germline V gives CDR1 SGHRS, CDR2 YFSETQ. CDR3 bases: TGCGCCAGCAGCACCGGACTAGCTGCGTACGGGGAGCTGTTTTTT. Amino acids: CASSTGLAAYGELFF.

This clonotype was detected many times. The chain is built from TRBV7-9 and TRBJ1-1; TRBD1 is a possible D gene (6 bases). Per the germline V gene, CDR1 is SEHNR and CDR2 is FQNEAQ (reference sequence). The length of the CDR3 is 14 residues. Trimming removed 5 bases from V and 4 bases from J, with 14 bases in between. CDR3 residues: CASSPSGAFTEAFF. CDR3 in DNA: TGTGCCAGCAGCCCCTCAGGGGCGTTCACTGAAGCTTTCTTT.

This clonotype showed up many times. CDR3 protein: CAWSAGSGANVLTF. The CDR3 coding sequence is TGTGCCTGGAGTGCGGGCTCTGGGGCCAACGTCCTGACTTTC. This chain connects TRBV30 to TRBJ2-6; D not certain. V was trimmed by 1 base and J by 0 bases, leaving 4 bases between them. This CDR3 region has 14 residues. Germline V lookup: CDR1 GTSNPN, CDR2 SVGIG (reference sequence). Filled out from reference TRBV30 and TRBJ2-6, the complete variable domain reads SQTIHQWPATLVQPVGSPLSLECTVEGTSNPNLYWYRQAAGRGLQLLFYSVGIGQISSEVPQNLSASRPQDRQFILSSKKLLLSDSGFYLCAWSAGSGANVLTFGAGSRLTVL.

This clonotype was seen many times. The chain uses TRBV6-2 or TRBV6-3 and TRBJ1-1; D remains ambiguous. Trimming took 6 bases from V and 1 from J, leaving 9 bases between them. CDR1 is MNHEY and CDR2 is SVGEGT in the germline V gene. This CDR3 region has 13 residues. CDR3 amino acids: CASRQQRNTEAFF. The CDR3 region has the DNA TGTGCCAGCAGGCAACAGAGGAACACTGAAGCTTTCTTT.

About this clonotype itself: A read error is possible here, since a much larger clone lies one base away. The conserved closing phenylalanine or tryptophan is absent in this CDR3, likely reflecting a read error. The rearrangement links TRBV14 to TRBJ2-3; D is uncertain. With 4 bases removed from V and 6 bases from J, the gap between germline ends came to 11 bases. CDR3 size: 13 residues. In germline, CDR1 is SGHDN, CDR2 FVKESK. The DNA for the CDR3 is TGTGCCAGCAGCCGGACCCTTCTTGATACGCAGTATCTT. Translating gives CASSRTLLDTQYL.

As to this clonotype: This may arise from a read error, as a much more abundant clone is one base away. V and J are TRBV4-1 and TRBJ1-4, with 7 positions matching TRBD1. Germline loops: CDR1 MGHRA, CDR2 YSYEKL. The CDR3 has 17 residues. The trim removed 0 bases at V and 10 bases at J, leaving 14 bases unmatched. The CDR3 loop is CASSQDLLGQPGGKLFF. CDR3 in DNA: TGCGCCAGCAGCCAAGACCTGCTGGGACAGCCGGGGGGAAAACTGTTTTTT.

The table lists this clonotype with many counts. The genes are TRBV12-3 or TRBV12-4 and TRBJ1-5; 8 bases map to TRBD1. With 5 bases clipped from V and 12 bases from J, the junction kept 15 bases outside the gene matches. This CDR3 is 15 amino acids long. This CDR3 is CASSLTGAWAGVQHF. The CDR3 region has the DNA TGTGCCAGCAGTCTGACAGGGGCCTGGGCCGGAGTCCAGCATTTT.

This clonotype has just a few counts. The chain carries TRBV29-1 and TRBJ1-3; D is perhaps TRBD1 (5 bases). The CDR3 contains 12 residues. Germline values: CDR1 SQVTM, CDR2 ANQGSEA. Trimming shortened V by 6 bases and J by 4 bases, and 10 bases separated the two germline ends. The CDR3 sequence is CSVGTDGNTIYF. As DNA, the CDR3 is TGCAGCGTCGGGACTGACGGAAACACCATATATTTT.

As to this clonotype: One base away lies a much larger clone, so this may be a sequencing read error. This chain connects TRBV3-1 to TRBJ2-1; D ambiguous. Deletions cut 8 bases from V and 0 bases from J, with 5 bases between. The CDR3 has 12 amino acids. Germline V lookup: CDR1 LGHDT, CDR2 YNNKEL (reference sequence). In DNA form, the CDR3 reads TGTGCCAGCGGCTACTCCTACAATGAGCAGTTCTTC. This sequence encodes CASGYSYNEQFF.

In this sample, this clonotype turned up many times. The chain combines TRBV29-1 with TRBJ1-1, with D perhaps TRBD1 (5 bases). Germline loops: CDR1 SQVTM, CDR2 ANQGSEA. V was pared by 3 bases and J by 6 bases, with 8 bases between. The CDR3 length is 11 residues. The CDR3 reads CSVDRASEAFF. CDR3 DNA: TGCAGCGTTGACAGGGCCTCTGAAGCTTTCTTT.

This clonotype was picked up many times. The chain recombines TRBV20-1 with TRBJ2-1; 9 bases fit TRBD2. After removal of 1 base from V and 1 base from J, the junction contained 5 bases not matched to a gene. The CDR3 spans 16 residues. The V gene's germline CDR1 is DFQATT and CDR2 SNEGSKA (reference sequence). The CDR3 nucleotides are TGCAGTGCTAGAGGAGTAGCGGGGGTTTCCTACAATGAGCAGTTCTTC. This gives the protein CSARGVAGVSYNEQFF.